This entry concerns a single T cell receptor beta chain. Its specificity is unknown. Primers for the PCR totalled 60 Vbeta and 13 Jbeta. Repertoires were generated with immunoSEQ multiplex PCR, while TCRdb's copy carries only in-frame clones and drops some. The sample includes about 200,000 clones, approximately 12% of them seen just once. The sample belongs to a study of cytomegalovirus exposure and HLA in healthy donors. Study at large: Inside one of the first data releases sat about 85 million unique TCRs taken from HLA-typed donors. Findings and limits, study-wide: The authors confirmed in vitro that three CMV-associated chains were specific for CMV antigens. An ancestry cluster, one associated with Asian ancestry, reportedly showed fewer N-insertions than the 666-donor mean in a later analysis. Among immune exposure information, only CMV serostatus was available.

This clonotype was obtained from a man between 45 and 60 years old in good health and CMV-seropositive. The sequencing sample was made of PBMCs.

The CDR3 nucleotides are TGTGCCAGCAGCAAAGGACAGGCTGGTCAGCCCCAGCATTTT. It codes for CASSKGQAGQPQHF. The V and J genes are TRBV7-9 and TRBJ1-5; 7 nucleotides match TRBD1. Germline CDR1 SEHNR, CDR2 FQNEAQ (reference sequence). The CDR3 spans 14 residues. Germline trimming cut 5 bases from V and 6 bases from J; bases unmatched to any gene: 7.